Listed below are T cell receptor beta chains from one sample, sequenced in a study of T cell responses to AZD1222 COVID-19 vaccine. The protocol was immunoSEQ multiplex PCR, while the TCRdb copy is restricted to in-frame clones and leaves out a portion. The table records fewer than 250,000 clones, about 93% of them present only once. The source was peripheral blood, collected on day 0 of MenACWY control vaccination. Receptors originate from an adult in good health. Both conserved end residues are part of each CDR3. A D gene is named only where the DNA matches it firmly. Clone size appears in some rows only: once, few, many, or a class for an expanded clone.

V gene,J gene,clone size,D gene,CDR3 protein,CDR3 DNA
TRBV7-8,TRBJ1-2,NA,NA,CASNPTGNVGYGYTF,TGTGCCAGCAACCCTACAGGGAACGTGGGGTATGGCTACACCTTC
TRBV5-1,TRBJ2-5,NA,NA,CASSLVPSQETQYF,TGCGCCAGCAGCTTGGTCCCTAGCCAAGAGACCCAGTACTTC
TRBV5-8,TRBJ1-2,NA,NA,CASSLTQGGAYGYTF,TGTGCCAGCAGCTTGACTCAGGGAGGTGCCTATGGCTACACCTTC
TRBV18,TRBJ2-5,NA,NA,CASSPGLQETQYF,TGTGCCAGCTCACCTGGACTGCAAGAGACCCAGTACTTC
TRBV5-1,TRBJ1-1,NA,NA,CASSLGQQPEAFF,TGCGCCAGCAGCTTAGGGCAGCAGCCTGAAGCTTTCTTT
TRBV5-1,TRBJ2-3,NA,NA,CASSLSPWTDTQYF,TGCGCCAGCAGCTTGTCTCCATGGACAGATACGCAGTATTTT
TRBV20-1,TRBJ2-3,NA,NA,CSASHRPSGTDTQYF,TGCAGTGCTAGTCACAGGCCCTCTGGCACAGATACGCAGTATTTT
TRBV28,TRBJ1-4,NA,NA,CASSFYSTTNEKLFF,TGTGCCAGCAGTTTTTACAGTACAACTAATGAAAAACTGTTTTTT
TRBV19,TRBJ1-5,NA,TRBD1,CASAQQGVSNQPQHF,TGTGCCAGCGCCCAGCAGGGGGTTAGCAATCAGCCCCAGCATTTT
TRBV9,TRBJ1-2,NA,NA,CASSVGGEVGYGYTF,TGTGCCAGCAGCGTAGGTGGCGAGGTCGGATACGGCTACACCTTC
TRBV6-5,TRBJ2-2,NA,NA,CASKLSGEAGELFF,TGTGCCAGCAAACTATCAGGGGAGGCGGGGGAGCTGTTTTTT
TRBV9,TRBJ2-5,NA,TRBD2,CASSVGLAGGGQETQYF,TGTGCCAGCAGCGTCGGGCTAGCGGGGGGTGGGCAAGAGACCCAGTACTTC
TRBV5-1,TRBJ2-1,NA,TRBD2,CASSTVVAGGLDEQFF,TGCGCCAGCAGCACCGTCGTAGCGGGGGGTTTAGATGAGCAGTTCTTC
TRBV10-3,TRBJ1-6,NA,NA,CAIKTGTENSPLHF,TGTGCCATCAAAACCGGGACGGAGAATTCACCCCTCCACTTT
TRBV2,TRBJ1-5,NA,NA,CASRQGINQPQHF,TGTGCCAGCAGACAGGGAATTAATCAGCCCCAGCATTTT
TRBV7-2,TRBJ2-5,NA,TRBD2,CASSSTGGGGPQETQYF,TGTGCCAGCAGCTCCACGGGGGGCGGGGGGCCCCAAGAGACCCAGTACTTC
TRBV19,TRBJ1-5,once,NA,CASSPGGWQPQHF,TGTGCCAGCTCGCCTGGGGGTTGGCAGCCCCAGCATTTT
TRBV5-1,TRBJ2-7,once,TRBD2,CASSLSPAGAPSSSYEQYF,TGCGCCAGCAGCTTGTCTCCAGCGGGGGCTCCCTCATCCAGTTACGAGCAGTACTTC
TRBV7-9,TRBJ2-7,NA,NA,CASSLGQYTYEQYF,TGTGCCAGCAGCTTGGGGCAGTACACCTACGAGCAGTACTTC
TRBV9,TRBJ1-6,NA,NA,CASSVAPNNSPLHF,TGTGCCAGCAGCGTAGCACCCAATAATTCACCCCTCCACTTT
TRBV5-6,TRBJ1-5,few,NA,CASSLRLSNQPQHF,TGTGCCAGCAGCTTGAGACTAAGCAATCAGCCCCAGCATTTT
TRBV30,TRBJ1-1,NA,NA,CAWSVSQGHAFF,TGTGCCTGGAGTGTATCGCAGGGTCATGCTTTCTTT
TRBV28,TRBJ2-3,NA,TRBD2,CASSPPGGSTHTQYF,TGTGCCAGCAGCCCCCCCGGGGGGTCCACCCATACGCAGTATTTT
TRBV7-3,TRBJ2-7,once,NA,CASSLGVLYEQYF,TGTGCCAGCAGCTTAGGGGTTCTCTACGAGCAGTACTTC
TRBV14,TRBJ1-2,NA,TRBD1,CASSQAGTGSGYTF,TGTGCCAGCAGCCAAGCCGGGACAGGGAGTGGCTACACCTTC
TRBV4-1,TRBJ1-1,NA,NA,CASSRPTGTTGMNTEAFF,TGCGCCAGCAGCCGACCTACAGGGACTACGGGTATGAACACTGAAGCTTTCTTT
TRBV30,TRBJ1-5,once,NA,CAWSTILGDQPQHF,TGTGCCTGGAGTACTATCCTAGGGGATCAGCCCCAGCATTTT
TRBV4-1,TRBJ1-5,NA,NA,CASSQVGNNQPQHF,TGCGCCAGCAGCCAAGTTGGCAACAATCAGCCCCAGCATTTT
TRBV19,TRBJ1-6,NA,NA,CASSLQGPYNSPLHF,TGTGCCAGTAGTCTGCAGGGGCCATATAATTCACCCCTCCACTTT
TRBV3-1/TRBV3-2,TRBJ1-1,NA,NA,CASTPGRGRTEAFF,TGTGCCAGCACACCGGGGCGGGGTAGGACTGAAGCTTTCTTT
TRBV6-5,TRBJ2-3,once,NA,CASTGGMGTQYF,TGTGCCAGCACCGGTGGTATGGGTACGCAGTATTTT
TRBV18,TRBJ1-2,NA,TRBD1,CASSPQGTGLYGYTF,TGTGCCAGCTCACCTCAGGGGACAGGTCTCTATGGCTACACCTTC
TRBV30,TRBJ1-5,NA,NA,CAWSVQGNQPQHF,TGTGCCTGGAGTGTACAGGGTAATCAGCCCCAGCATTTT
TRBV7-3,TRBJ1-3,once,NA,CASSSPGGEGNTIYF,TGTGCCAGCAGCTCCCCGGGGGGCGAAGGAAACACCATATATTTT
TRBV19,TRBJ2-2,NA,NA,CASSKWARTGELFF,TGTGCCAGTAGCAAGTGGGCGCGGACCGGGGAGCTGTTTTTT
TRBV20-1,TRBJ1-1,NA,NA,CSASRSGAEAFF,TGCAGTGCTAGTCGATCGGGGGCTGAAGCTTTCTTT
TRBV12-3/TRBV12-4,TRBJ1-1,NA,NA,CASSNTRATEAFF,TGTGCCAGCAGTAATACCCGAGCCACTGAAGCTTTCTTT
TRBV12-3/TRBV12-4,TRBJ1-4,NA,NA,CASSLGETEKLFF,TGTGCCAGCAGTTTAGGGGAGACTGAAAAACTGTTTTTT
TRBV3-1/TRBV3-2,TRBJ1-6,NA,TRBD1,CASSAGTDNSPLHF,TGTGCCAGCAGCGCCGGGACAGATAATTCACCCCTCCACTTT
TRBV5-1,TRBJ1-2,NA,NA,CASSLEGSDYGYTF,TGCGCCAGCAGCTTGGAGGGCAGCGACTATGGCTACACCTTC